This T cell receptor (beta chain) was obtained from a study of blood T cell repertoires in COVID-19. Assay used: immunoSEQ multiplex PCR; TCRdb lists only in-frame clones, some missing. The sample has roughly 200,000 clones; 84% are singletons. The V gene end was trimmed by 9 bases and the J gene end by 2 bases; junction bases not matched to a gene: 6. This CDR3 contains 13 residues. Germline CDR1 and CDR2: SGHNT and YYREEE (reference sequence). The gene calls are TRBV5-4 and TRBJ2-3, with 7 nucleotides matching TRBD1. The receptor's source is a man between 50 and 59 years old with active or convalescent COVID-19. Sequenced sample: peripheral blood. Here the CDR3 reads CATGDRHTDTQYF. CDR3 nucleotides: TGTGCCACCGGGGACAGACACACAGATACGCAGTATTTT. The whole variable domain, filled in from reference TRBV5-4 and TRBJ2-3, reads ETGVTQSPTHLIKTRGQQVTLRCSSQSGHNTVSWYQQALGQGPQFIFQYYREEENGRGNFPPRFSGLQFPNYSSELNVNALELDDSALYLCATGDRHTDTQYFGPGTRLTVL.